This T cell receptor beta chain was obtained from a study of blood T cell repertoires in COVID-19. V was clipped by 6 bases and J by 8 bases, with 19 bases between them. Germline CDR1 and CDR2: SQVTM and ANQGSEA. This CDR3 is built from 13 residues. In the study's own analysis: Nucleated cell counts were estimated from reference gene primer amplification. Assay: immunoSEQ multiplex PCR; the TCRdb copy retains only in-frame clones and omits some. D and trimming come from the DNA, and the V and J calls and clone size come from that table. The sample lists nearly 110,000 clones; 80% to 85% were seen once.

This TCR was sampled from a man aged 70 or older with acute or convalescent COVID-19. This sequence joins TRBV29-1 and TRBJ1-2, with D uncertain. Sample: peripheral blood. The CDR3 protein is CSVGLSDLMGYTF. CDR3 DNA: TGCAGCGTGGGCCTGAGCGATTTAATGGGCTACACCTTC.